Detailed here is one TCR beta chain. Antigen unknown. Combining a sample-barcoded 5' primer with a J-beta primer mix, a second PCR ran for roughly 7 to 11 cycles. TCRdb fed the 5' RACE reads into MiXCR, producing one record per CDR3 protein. The table records hundreds of thousands of distinct CDR3 sequences, roughly 64% of them present only once. The source of the sample is a study of blood T cells in healthy people across ages. Study-wide points: Unsorted PBMCs ruled out conclusive naive versus antigen-experienced comparison. Strong correlation linked observed beta diversity and percent naive T cells.

Researchers isolated at least 7 million PBMCs per sample. Sequencing input: blood. The source is a young man in good health.

The DNA for the CDR3 is TGTGCCAGCAGGAACCGGGACTACGGGCCAGATACGCAGTATTTT. Residues: CASRNRDYGPDTQYF. J is TRBJ2-3 and V is TRBV12-3 or TRBV12-4; TRBD2 matches 7 bases. J was trimmed by 4 bases and V by 6 bases; bases with no gene match: 10. This CDR3 is built from 15 residues.